These 26 T cell receptor beta chains originate from one sample sequenced in a study of T cell repertoires in cytomegalovirus infection. No antigen has been identified for these receptors. TCRdb ran MiXCR on the reads and lists one entry per CDR3 protein. The top ten clones hold approximately 51% of a sample with roughly 90,000 distinct CDR3 sequences, 20% to 30% of them seen once. Material: CD8+ T cells from cultured PBMCs, obtained from culture after CMV antigen stimulation. The receptors stem from a human donor in good health (CMV status not recorded). Some clones in this sample may be carry-over from other donors' samples.

This clonotype has a count of ten or more. The chain joins TRBV7-8 to TRBJ2-1; D is ambiguous. From germline, CDR1 is SGHVS and CDR2 FQNEAQ. Deletions cut 4 bases from V and 6 bases from J, with 10 bases between. The CDR3 has 13 amino acids. This CDR3 is CASSSDPGNEQFF. CDR3 sequence (DNA): TGTGCCAGCAGCTCAGATCCAGGCAATGAGCAGTTCTTC.

This clonotype came up a few times. The V gene is TRBV6-1, the J gene TRBJ2-4; 11 bases line up with TRBD1. The CDR3 runs 17 residues. With 6 bases clipped from V and 0 bases from J, the junction kept 7 bases outside the gene matches. Germline V gene sequence: CDR1 MNHNS, CDR2 SASEGT. CDR3 sequence: CASRTGTGGPAKNIQYF. DNA for the CDR3: TGTGCCAGCAGAACCGGGACAGGGGGACCAGCCAAAAACATTCAGTACTTC.

The V and J genes are TRBV6-6 and TRBJ1-2; TRBD1 is a possible D gene (5 bases). Germline lookup yields CDR1 MNHNY and CDR2 SVGAGI (reference sequence). This CDR3 is built from 15 residues. V was shortened by 7 bases and J by 4 bases, with 19 bases between the two germline ends. The CDR3 loop reads CASTLRFRGSYGYTF. CDR3 DNA: TGTGCCAGCACCCTTAGATTTAGGGGAAGCTATGGCTACACCTTC.

The rearrangement joins TRBV6-1 to TRBJ1-6; 8 bases line up with TRBD1. Trimming cost V 5 bases and J 5 bases; bases outside gene matches: 5. CDR1 and CDR2 (germline): MNHNS, SASEGT. The CDR3 runs 15 residues. CDR3 sequence: CASSTGTGDNSPLHF. For the CDR3, the DNA is TGTGCCAGCAGTACCGGGACAGGAGATAATTCACCCCTCCACTTT.

This chain connects TRBV4-1 to TRBJ1-6, with D possibly TRBD1 on 5 matching bases. The CDR3 has 15 amino acids. Trimming left V 0 bases short and J 5 bases short, with 8 bases between. In germline, CDR1 is MGHRA, CDR2 YSYEKL. This chain's CDR3 is CASSQDRGHNSPLHF. CDR3 bases: TGCGCCAGCAGCCAAGACCGGGGCCATAATTCACCCCTCCACTTT.

This clonotype has only a few counts. The chain uses TRBV18 and TRBJ1-5, with 8 bases fitting TRBD1. The V gene's germline CDR1 is KGHSH and CDR2 LQKENI. The ends lost 5 bases at V and 0 bases at J; junction bases unmatched: 9. This CDR3 contains 17 residues. This chain's CDR3 is CASSSGQGRYSNQPQHF. The CDR3 DNA sequence: TGTGCCAGCTCATCTGGACAGGGCCGGTATAGCAATCAGCCCCAGCATTTT.

This clonotype came up many times. This sequence joins TRBV19 and TRBJ2-7; the D gene is possibly TRBD2 (6 bases). This CDR3 spans 14 amino acids. Germline CDR1 and CDR2: LNHDA and SQIVND (reference sequence). The V end lost 3 bases, the J end lost 2 bases, and 11 bases lay between the germline ends. Here the CDR3 DNA reads TGTGCCAGTAGTATGCTAGCGAGACCCTACGAGCAGTACTTC. Translation: CASSMLARPYEQYF.

Only a few counts were recorded for this clonotype. This chain uses TRBV11-2 with TRBJ2-7; 12 bases line up with TRBD1. The germline V gene has CDR1 SGHAT and CDR2 FQNNGV. The CDR3 runs 15 residues. Losses at the gene ends were 0 bases for V and 6 bases for J; bases not matched to a gene: 3. CDR3 in amino acids: CASSLEGQGAGEQYF. The CDR3, as DNA: TGTGCCAGCAGCTTAGAGGGACAGGGGGCCGGCGAGCAGTACTTC. Full variable domain (outside the CDR3, taken from reference TRBV11-2 and TRBJ2-7): EAGVAQSPRYKIIEKRQSVAFWCNPISGHATLYWYQQILGQGPKLLIQFQNNGVVDDSQLPKDRFSAERLKGVDSTLKIQPAKLEDSAVYLCASSLEGQGAGEQYFGPGTRLTVT.

This clonotype was recorded once. The chain combines TRBV6-2 or TRBV6-3 with TRBJ1-1; D is uncertain. V lost 5 bases and J 2 bases, leaving 15 bases between the germline ends. Germline assignment: CDR1 MNHEY and CDR2 SVGEGT. CDR3 length: 15 amino acids. The CDR3 region has the DNA TGTGCCAGCAGTCACAACAGAAGACCTAACACTGAAGCTTTCTTT. As protein: CASSHNRRPNTEAFF.

This clonotype was recorded at least ten times. The J gene is TRBJ2-1, the V gene TRBV6-1, with 9 positions matching TRBD2. This CDR3 comprises 15 residues. Per the germline V gene, CDR1 is MNHNS and CDR2 is SASEGT. V lost 4 bases, J lost 4 bases, and 5 bases stayed unmatched. The CDR3 DNA follows: TGTGCCAGCAGTGCGGGACTAGCAGAGTACAATGAGCAGTTCTTC. Translating it yields CASSAGLAEYNEQFF.

This clonotype was observed at least ten times. CDR3 residues: CASSLELAGGYEQYF. In DNA, the CDR3 is TGTGCCAGCAGCTTAGAACTAGCGGGAGGCTACGAGCAGTACTTC. This chain uses TRBV7-8 with TRBJ2-7; TRBD2 matches 12 bases. The CDR3 covers 15 residues. CDR1 and CDR2 (germline): SGHVS, FQNEAQ. The trim removed 1 base at V and 3 bases at J, leaving 1 base unmatched. The full variable domain, completed using reference TRBV7-8 and TRBJ2-7, is GAGVSQSPRYKVAKRGQDVALRCDPISGHVSLFWYQQALGQGPEFLTYFQNEAQLDKSGLPSDRFFAERPEGSVSTLKIQRTQQEDSAVYLCASSLELAGGYEQYFGPGTRLTVT.

The chain employs TRBV6-6 and TRBJ2-2; the D gene is possibly TRBD2 (6 bases). The ends were cut back, 6 bases at V and 8 bases at J, with 25 bases in the middle. This CDR3 contains 17 residues. Germline-derived CDR1 and CDR2 are MNHNY and SVGAGI (reference sequence). CDR3 in amino acids: CASSTRQGLSSPGELFF. The CDR3 bases are TGTGCCAGCAGCACCCGTCAGGGACTCTCCTCTCCGGGGGAGCTGTTTTTT.

A word on this clonotype: The junction departs from germline at one end; a sequencing error may be responsible. The chain has TRBV5-1 and TRBJ1-1, with TRBD1 matching 9 bases. In germline, CDR1 is SGHRS, CDR2 YFSETQ. This CDR3 region has 15 residues. The DNA of the CDR3 is TGCGCCAGCACCTTGACAGGGGGAGCGAACACTGAAGCTTTCTTT. Translation gives CASTLTGGANTEAFF.

There are a few counts of this clonotype. This chain connects TRBV12-3 or TRBV12-4 to TRBJ2-3, with 8 bases lining up with TRBD2. Trimming removed 6 bases from V and 2 bases from J; junction bases left unmatched: 7. CDR3 size: 15 residues. CDR3 sequence reads: CASSPGGRDTDTQYF. CDR3 nucleotides: TGTGCCAGCAGCCCGGGGGGGCGAGACACAGATACGCAGTATTTT.

This clonotype was counted at least ten times. The DNA of the CDR3 is TGTGCCAGCAGCTTAGGGGTGAGGGGCATCGGCTACACCTTC. This codes for CASSLGVRGIGYTF. V usage is TRBV7-2 and J usage is TRBJ1-2, with a weak D call TRBD1 (5 bases). The CDR3 runs 14 residues. Germline CDR1 reads SGHTA; CDR2 reads FQGNSA. Trimming removed 1 base at V and 8 bases at J, with 14 bases between.

This chain's CDR3 is CASSYSPGLAGGGENIQYF. The CDR3 region has the DNA TGTGCCAGCAGTTACTCCCCGGGACTAGCGGGGGGGGGGGAAAACATTCAGTACTTC. V is TRBV6-6 and J is TRBJ2-4; TRBD2 matches at 16 bases. The germline V gene encodes CDR1 MNHNY and CDR2 SVGAGI (reference sequence). The J segment lost 5 bases and the V segment lost 0 bases, leaving 7 bases of the junction unmatched. CDR3 length equals 19 residues.

V is TRBV20-1 and J is TRBJ1-2, with 7 bases aligning to TRBD1. CDR3 length: 13 amino acids. Germline-derived CDR1 and CDR2 are DFQATT and SNEGSKA (reference sequence). V was clipped by 7 bases and J by 8 bases; unmatched bases: 13. CDR3 protein: CSVQVRGLYGYTF. The CDR3 DNA is TGCAGTGTCCAGGTCAGGGGGTTATACGGCTACACCTTC.

Details on this clonotype: This may arise from a read error, as a much more abundant clone is one base away. The CDR3, as DNA: TGTGCCAGCAGTTCCGTCGCCCCGGGGGGTGAAAACCTGTTTTTT. Residues: CASSSVAPGGENLFF. The chain employs TRBV6-8 and TRBJ1-4, with D possibly matching TRBD1 (5 bases). The CDR3 spans 15 residues. From germline, CDR1 is MNHGY and CDR2 SAAAGT.

At least ten counts were recorded for this clonotype. The V and J genes are TRBV7-6 and TRBJ2-3, with 8 bases that match TRBD2. J was trimmed by 1 base and V by 5 bases; bases with no gene match: 8. The length of the CDR3 is 16 residues. CDR1 is SGHVS and CDR2 is FNYEAQ in the germline V gene. The chain's CDR3 is CASSPRGSGGTDTQYF. CDR3 in DNA: TGTGCCAGCAGCCCCCGGGGTAGCGGGGGCACAGATACGCAGTATTTT.

In its sample, this clonotype was seen many times. The rearrangement uses TRBV7-9 and TRBJ1-5; D is uncertain. The ends were cut back, 5 bases at V and 5 bases at J, with 13 bases in the middle. In germline, CDR1 is SEHNR, CDR2 FQNEAQ (reference sequence). The CDR3 runs 14 residues. CDR3 sequence: CASSPAGKHQPQHF. The CDR3 region has the DNA TGTGCCAGCAGCCCAGCAGGAAAGCATCAGCCCCAGCATTTT.

This clonotype was seen a few times. This chain uses TRBV2 with TRBJ1-5, with D unresolved. V was trimmed by 2 bases and J by 3 bases, leaving 11 bases between them. The CDR3 runs 15 residues. CDR1 SNHLY and CDR2 FYNNEI come from the germline V gene. CDR3 nucleotides: TGTGCCAGCAGTGAATTTCAGGTCCTCAATCAGCCCCAGCATTTT. This sequence encodes CASSEFQVLNQPQHF. The variable domain in full, completed from reference TRBV2 and TRBJ1-5, reads EPEVTQTPSHQVTQMGQEVILRCVPISNHLYFYWYRQILGQKVEFLVSFYNNEISEKSEIFDDQFSVERPDGSNFTLKIRSTKLEDSAMYFCASSEFQVLNQPQHFGDGTRLSIL.

On this clonotype: Relative to the germline gene, one junction end is altered; a read error may explain this. The rearrangement links TRBV2 to TRBJ1-3; 9 nucleotides match TRBD1. Germline-derived CDR1 and CDR2 are SNHLY and FYNNEI. This CDR3 has 19 amino acids. The CDR3 nucleotides are TGTGCCAGCAGTCCTAGGACAGGGGTTCCTTCCCCCTCTGGAAACTCCATATATTTT. It codes for CASSPRTGVPSPSGNSIYF.

This clonotype has just a few counts. The rearrangement links TRBV7-8 to TRBJ1-5; D is uncertain. Germline CDR1 reads SGHVS; CDR2 reads FQNEAQ. The CDR3 has 14 amino acids. Between the trimmed V and J ends, which lost 2 bases and 0 bases, there was a span of 5 bases. DNA of the CDR3: TGTGCCAGCAGCTTACTCAGTAGCAATCAGCCCCAGCATTTT. Encoded protein: CASSLLSSNQPQHF.

In its sample, this clonotype was seen many times. J is TRBJ1-1 and V is TRBV7-8; D call uncertain. Germline V lookup: CDR1 SGHVS, CDR2 FQNEAQ. V was shortened by 6 bases and J by 5 bases, with 7 bases between the two germline ends. This CDR3 contains 11 residues. DNA of the CDR3: TGTGCCAGCAGAGGGAAGACTGAAGCTTTCTTT. This encodes CASRGKTEAFF.

This rearrangement joins TRBV12-5 to TRBJ1-1; D not certain. CDR1 is LGHNT and CDR2 is FRNRAP in the germline V gene. V dropped 6 bases and J dropped 5 bases, with 7 bases sitting between them. The CDR3 is made up of 11 amino acids. CDR3 amino acids: CASGPGTEAFF. DNA for the CDR3: TGTGCTAGTGGCCCGGGGACTGAAGCTTTCTTT. The entire variable domain, with the rest obtained from reference TRBV12-5 and TRBJ1-1, is as follows: DARVTQTPRHKVTEMGQEVTMRCQPILGHNTVFWYRQTMMQGLELLAYFRNRAPLDDSGMPKDRFSAEMPDATLATLKIQPSEPRDSAVYFCASGPGTEAFFGQGTRLTVV.

This clonotype occurred a few times. J is TRBJ2-7 and V is TRBV6-1; D ambiguous. With 6 bases removed from V and 3 bases from J, the gap between germline ends came to 18 bases. This CDR3 is 15 amino acids long. From germline, CDR1 is MNHNS and CDR2 SASEGT. CDR3 in DNA: TGTGCCAGCAGGTCGGGCTTCAGGAGCCTCTACGAGCAGTACTTC. This translates into CASRSGFRSLYEQYF.